The sample holds a few counts of the clone carrying this TCR beta chain. What it binds is not known. Documented time point: recipient sample about 28 days before transplant, after cytoreduction. Here immunoSEQ multiplex PCR was the method, and the copy in TCRdb shows in-frame clones only, minus some. Of under 35,000 clones detected, roughly three quarters appear once; the ten largest clones hold approximately 5.9%. This entry comes from a study of T cell clonotyping in hematopoietic cell transplantation. Study-wide findings and caveats: Pathologically expanded recipient clonotypes increased progressively from day 30 to day 180 as diversity fell. At the given depth, recipient repertoires were over 95% de novo clonotypes.

Trimming stripped 2 bases from V and 2 bases from J, with 4 bases between. CDR1 and CDR2 from the germline V gene are MNHEY and SMNVEV (reference sequence). CDR3 size: 13 residues. This receptor was obtained from a man in his fifties or sixties with myelodysplastic syndrome. Some clones in this sample may be carry-over from other donors' samples. This sample comprised peripheral blood mononuclear cells, obtained before stem cell transplant. The rearrangement uses TRBV27 and TRBJ1-5; D is uncertain. In nucleotides, the CDR3 is TGTGCCAGCAGTTTAAGGGGCAATCAGCCCCAGCATTTT. Its translation is CASSLRGNQPQHF.